The clone carrying this T cell receptor (beta chain) was observed once. This specimen comes from a study of blood T cell repertoires in COVID-19. Study information: T cells, B-cell-depleted T cells, or PBMCs provided the cDNA or gDNA that served as material.

Original data processing: Nucleated cell number was recorded as an estimate derived from reference gene primer amplification. The assay was immunoSEQ multiplex PCR, and TCRdb's table has in-frame clones only and misses some. V, J and clone size are taken as reported in that table, and D and trimming were inferred from the DNA itself. In the table there are around 140,000 clones, more than 85% of which are singletons. CDR1 and CDR2 from the germline V gene are LGHNT and FRNRAP. Trimming cost V 6 bases and J 1 base; bases outside gene matches: 7. The CDR3 runs 16 residues. V and J are TRBV12-5 and TRBJ2-2; 8 bases are shared with TRBD2. This receptor was taken from a middle-aged man with active or convalescent COVID-19. The sequenced sample was peripheral blood. The CDR3 nucleotides are TGTGCTAGTGGCTTTGGCGCGGGGGGGAACACCGGGGAGCTGTTTTTT. Protein product: CASGFGAGGNTGELFF.